This TCR beta chain was captured in a study of blood T cell repertoires in COVID-19. Overall study: Sources were T cells, B-cell-depleted T cells, or PBMCs; the material itself was cDNA or gDNA.

There are a few counts of this clone. The V gene's germline CDR1 is MNHEY and CDR2 SMNVEV (reference sequence). Trimming removed 6 bases from V and 3 bases from J; junction bases left unmatched: 11. CDR3 length: 16 amino acids. Participant ages covered roughly 18 to 90 years across about two dozen US areas. The table came from immunoSEQ multiplex PCR; TCRdb's copy has only in-frame clones and leaves some out. The sample contains hundreds of thousands of clones, about 88% of which appear only once. This clonotype originated in a woman between 45 and 65 years old who had recovered from COVID-19. The sample comprised PBMCs or T cells enriched from blood (not recorded which). This chain uses TRBV27 with TRBJ1-5, with 7 positions matching TRBD1. CDR3 DNA sequence: TGTGCCAGCAGGCCGATTTACAGGGGAAACAATCAGCCCCAGCATTTT. This gives the protein CASRPIYRGNNQPQHF.